The entry below describes one TCR beta chain. This clonotype has a count of ten or more. The antigen it recognizes is unknown. Base qualities are not at hand, and no much larger clone is one base apart. V and J are truncated by 10 bases and 1 base respectively, leaving an intervening sequence of 13 bases. For CDR1 and CDR2, the germline V gene lists WSHSY and SAAADI. Its CDR3 holds 13 amino acids, cysteine through phenylalanine. The CDR3 DNA has 39 bases and is translated from base 1. The sample originates from a study of early T cells in non-severe SARS-CoV-2 infection (dated by TCRdb to the early 2020s). Study-level background: Because TCR sequencing was done on bulk RNA from unsorted whole blood, the alpha and beta chains could not be paired.

Broad study findings and their caveats: VDJdb matching was skewed toward anti-spike CD8 responses, so virus-specific expansions were likely underestimated and private and CD4 specificities were missed.

Libraries came from 5' RACE. TCRdb names NextSeq 500 as the instrument used. The TCR library protocol attached unique molecular identifiers to individual cDNA molecules to correct for sequencing error and PCR bias. Both TCR alpha and beta chains were sequenced, and tight co-correlation was observed between alpha and beta sequence abundances in each sample. The original pipeline was this. Decombinator V4 was used to annotate the V gene, J gene and CDR3 of the TCR sequences. TCRs were defined as expanded if a significant change between any two time points was detected under a Poisson model with p below 0.0001. TCR abundances were normalised to the total number of TCRs sequenced per sample and expressed as counts per million. TRAV1-2 paired with TRAJ12, TRAJ20 or TRAJ33 defined MAIT TCRs, while TRAV10 paired with TRAJ18 defined iNKT TCRs. A search of VDJdb, accessed on 1 November 2021, was run for TCRs annotated to CMV, EBV and SARS-CoV-2, with TCRs annotated for multiple antigens excluded. TCRdb's own reprocessing of the public reads used fastp at Q25 and MiXCR and kept productive beta chains. Each record represents a unique CDR3 protein, reported with the most common genes and DNA among its rows. TCRdb assigned the V and J calls; the authors' analysis was not used. This sample comprises tens of thousands of distinct CDR3 sequences, over 10% of them detected only once. The ten largest clones capture 2.9% of the sample.

This was a case-control study nested in a cohort of healthcare workers in London, UK, who had nasopharyngeal swab PCR tests and blood samples taken every week. Healthcare workers were recruited during the week of the UK lockdown, between 23 and 31 March 2020, and followed weekly for up to about 15 weeks. Source material: whole blood. This TCR was recovered from an adult who was a healthcare worker with PCR-confirmed SARS-CoV-2 infection or an uninfected control (not recorded which). This receptor chain uses TRBV10-2 and TRBJ2-5; the D gene identity is not certain. The nucleotide sequence reads as follows: TGCGCCACGGGCTTGGACCGCCAAGAGACCCAGTACTTC. Translated, it reads CATGLDRQETQYF.